This TCR beta chain originates from a study of naive and memory T cell subsets. The CDR3 has 15 residues. V was clipped by 1 base and J by 5 bases; unmatched bases: 4. Germline V gene sequence: CDR1 SEHNR, CDR2 FQNEAQ (reference sequence). Two oligonucleotides, mixed equimolar, formed the beta constant-region primer covering TRBC1 and TRBC2. Nested alpha and beta constant-region primers with the SP2 primer drove four PCR rounds on ligated cDNA. TCRdb recomputed calls from the UMI-ligation and nested PCR reads with MiXCR, one row per CDR3 protein. Counted here are around 100,000 distinct CDR3 sequences, about 14% occurring once; the ten biggest clones make up roughly 2.8%. Study outcomes and limitations: In CD4 and CD8 cells, diversity dropped from naive through EMRA. Naive repertoires, especially CD8, held a few larger clonotypes, possibly memory cells re-expressing CD45RA.

A word on this clonotype: No antigen is known for it.

Sequences were obtained from naive CD8+ T cells from blood. The clonotype originates from a human donor in good health. The chain couples TRBV7-9 to TRBJ2-2; 7 nucleotides line up with TRBD2. The CDR3 bases are TGTGCCAGCAGCTTAGGACTAGCCCAAACCGGGGAGCTGTTTTTT. This sequence encodes CASSLGLAQTGELFF.